Following are 15 T cell receptor beta chains from one sample sequenced in a study of technical replicates of blood from several donors. This table comes from immunoSEQ multiplex PCR, and its TCRdb copy is limited to in-frame clones, with some not included. The sample lists about 68,000 clones, about 97% seen once, with 0.2% to 0.3% in the top ten. Sequenced sample: T cells isolated from PBMCs. Every receptor here comes from a human donor in good health.

The rearrangement links TRBV5-5 to TRBJ1-5; D not resolved. This CDR3 region has 15 residues. The germline V gene has CDR1 SGHKS and CDR2 YYEKEE (reference sequence). Trimming took 0 bases from V and 0 from J, leaving 7 bases between them. In nucleotides, the CDR3 is TGTGCCAGCAGCTTGGGCCCCTATAGCAATCAGCCCCAGCATTTT. Its protein is CASSLGPYSNQPQHF.

This clone was counted once. The chain uses TRBV2 and TRBJ2-7; 13 bases align to TRBD2. From germline, CDR1 is SNHLY and CDR2 FYNNEI. This CDR3 spans 15 amino acids. V gave up 6 bases and J gave up 3 bases; unmatched junction bases: 5. The CDR3 DNA follows: TGTGCCAGCAGCGGTGGACTAGCGGGAGTCTACGAGCAGTACTTC. This codes for CASSGGLAGVYEQYF. The variable domain in full, with the rest retrieved from reference TRBV2 and TRBJ2-7, is EPEVTQTPSHQVTQMGQEVILRCVPISNHLYFYWYRQILGQKVEFLVSFYNNEISEKSEIFDDQFSVERPDGSNFTLKIRSTKLEDSAMYFCASSGGLAGVYEQYFGPGTRLTVT.

The gene calls are TRBV11-1 and TRBJ1-5; D gene unclear. The V end was cut by 1 base, the J end by 7 bases, with 8 bases between. From germline, CDR1 is SGHAT and CDR2 FQDESV (reference sequence). The CDR3 is 13 amino acids. The DNA for the CDR3 is TGTGCCAGCAGCTTAGAGCGGGGACAGCCCCAGCATTTT. Translating it yields CASSLERGQPQHF.

CDR3 coding DNA: TGTGCCAGCAGTTACCGTAATCCTACGCAGTATTTT. It encodes CASSYRNPTQYF. The chain couples TRBV6-5 to TRBJ2-3; D is undetermined. The germline V gene encodes CDR1 MNHEY and CDR2 SVGAGI. The CDR3 is 12 amino acids. Trimming took 2 bases from V and 8 from J, leaving 8 bases between them.

The chain uses TRBV4-1 and TRBJ2-1; TRBD2 aligns across 10 bases. This CDR3 has 15 amino acids. The V segment lost 2 bases and the J segment 9 bases; nucleotides outside the gene matches: 7. CDR1 and CDR2 (germline): MGHRA, YSYEKL. The CDR3 DNA reads as TGCGCCAGCAGCCAATCCGGGACTAGCGTTGTTGAGCAGTTCTTC. It encodes CASSQSGTSVVEQFF.

V and J are TRBV28 and TRBJ2-3, with 9 bases identical to TRBD1. The CDR3 sequence is 14 residues long. Germline CDR1 MDHEN, CDR2 SYDVKM. Trimming cost V 2 bases and J 5 bases; bases outside gene matches: 2. This CDR3 reads CASSLTGGVDTQYF. CDR3 nucleotide sequence: TGTGCCAGCAGTTTAACAGGGGGCGTAGATACGCAGTATTTT.

This chain links TRBV28 with TRBJ2-7, with 9 bases fitting TRBD2. CDR1 is MDHEN and CDR2 is SYDVKM in the germline V gene. This CDR3 is 16 amino acids long. V gave up 6 bases and J gave up 5 bases; unmatched junction bases: 14. The CDR3 region has the DNA TGTGCCAGCAGGTCAGCTCGGGAGACTAGCGGAGACGAGCAGTACTTC. It translates to CASRSARETSGDEQYF. The full variable domain, its missing parts supplied by reference TRBV28 and TRBJ2-7, is DVKVTQSSRYLVKRTGEKVFLECVQDMDHENMFWYRQDPGLGLRLIYFSYDVKMKEKGDIPEGYSVSREKKERFSLILESASTNQTSMYLCASRSARETSGDEQYFGPGTRLTVT.

The V gene is TRBV19, the J gene TRBJ2-3, with D perhaps matching TRBD1 (5 bases). The CDR3 totals 13 residues. Germline loops: CDR1 LNHDA, CDR2 SQIVND (reference sequence). Trimming removed 7 bases at V and 1 base at J, with 9 bases between. This chain's CDR3 is CASNPRGTDTQYF. The CDR3 nucleotides read TGTGCCAGTAACCCCAGGGGCACAGATACGCAGTATTTT. The whole variable domain, remainder taken from reference TRBV19 and TRBJ2-3, is DGGITQSPKYLFRKEGQNVTLSCEQNLNHDAMYWYRQDPGQGLRLIYYSQIVNDFQKGDIAEGYSVSREKKESFPLTVTSAQKNPTAFYLCASNPRGTDTQYFGPGTRLTVL.

The V call is TRBV27, the J call TRBJ2-7; D possibly corresponds to TRBD1 (5 bases). CDR1 MNHEY and CDR2 SMNVEV come from the germline V gene (reference sequence). The CDR3 loop spans 15 amino acids. Trimming took off 5 bases at V and 3 bases at J, with 17 bases between the two ends. CDR3 protein: CASSPTGFLGYEQYF. The DNA for the CDR3 is TGTGCCAGCAGTCCTACAGGTTTCCTAGGCTACGAGCAGTACTTC.

CDR3 region: CASTDSWETQYF. CDR3 bases: TGTGCCAGCACGGACTCCTGGGAGACCCAGTACTTC. The rearrangement uses TRBV2 and TRBJ2-5; the D gene is possibly TRBD2 (5 bases). V was shortened by 7 bases and J by 5 bases, with 11 bases between the two germline ends. This CDR3 region has 12 residues. Per the germline V gene, CDR1 is SNHLY and CDR2 is FYNNEI.

This clone was seen once. Written as DNA, the CDR3 is TGTGCCAGCAGCGTGGACTTTACGAACACCGGGGAGCTGTTTTTT. It yields the protein CASSVDFTNTGELFF. The chain combines TRBV9 with TRBJ2-2; a possible D gene is TRBD2 (5 bases). Germline V CDR1 and CDR2: SGDLS, YYNGEE. The CDR3 is made up of 15 amino acids. Trimming removed 2 bases at V and 0 bases at J, with 8 bases between.

This sequence joins TRBV18 and TRBJ2-7, with 10 bases fitting TRBD1. Trimming cost V 6 bases and J 0 bases; bases outside gene matches: 5. The germline V gene has CDR1 KGHSH and CDR2 LQKENI. This CDR3 has 15 residues. CDR3 nucleotide sequence: TGTGCCAGCTCTCCGACAGGGGGCACCTCCTACGAGCAGTACTTC. Its protein is CASSPTGGTSYEQYF.

This sequence joins TRBV27 and TRBJ2-7, with D possibly matching TRBD1 (6 bases). From germline, CDR1 is MNHEY and CDR2 SMNVEV (reference sequence). Between the trimmed V and J ends, which lost 5 bases and 5 bases, there was a span of 13 bases. The length of the CDR3 is 13 residues. The CDR3 sequence: CASSLTGTHEQYF. The CDR3 DNA sequence: TGTGCCAGCAGTCTTACAGGGACCCACGAGCAGTACTTC.

The rearrangement joins TRBV6-6 to TRBJ1-2; TRBD1 aligns across 7 bases. From germline, CDR1 is MNHNY and CDR2 SVGAGI (reference sequence). The J segment lost 2 bases and the V segment lost 2 bases, leaving 2 bases of the junction unmatched. The CDR3 runs to 14 residues. The CDR3 loop reads CASSYEGANYGYTF. CDR3 DNA: TGTGCCAGCAGTTACGAGGGGGCGAACTATGGCTACACCTTC.

CDR3 amino acids: CASSQEGTSGTYEQYF. The CDR3 region has the DNA TGTGCCAGCAGCCAAGAAGGGACTAGCGGTACCTACGAGCAGTACTTC. The V call is TRBV4-2, the J call TRBJ2-7; TRBD2 matches 11 bases. Germline trimming cut 0 bases from V and 2 bases from J; bases unmatched to any gene: 3. CDR3 length: 16 residues. CDR1 LGHNA and CDR2 YNFKEQ come from the germline V gene.